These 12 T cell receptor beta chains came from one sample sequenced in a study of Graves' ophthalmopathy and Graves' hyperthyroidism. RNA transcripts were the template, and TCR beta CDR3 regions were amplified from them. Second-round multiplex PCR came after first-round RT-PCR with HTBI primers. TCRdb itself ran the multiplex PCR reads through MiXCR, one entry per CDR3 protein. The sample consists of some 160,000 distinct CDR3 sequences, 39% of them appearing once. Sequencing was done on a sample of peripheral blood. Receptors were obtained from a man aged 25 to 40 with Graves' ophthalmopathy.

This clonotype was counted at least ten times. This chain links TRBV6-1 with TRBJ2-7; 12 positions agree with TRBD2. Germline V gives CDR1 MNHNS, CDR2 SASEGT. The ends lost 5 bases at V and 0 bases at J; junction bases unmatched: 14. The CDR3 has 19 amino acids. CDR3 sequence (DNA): TGTGCCAGCAGTCAAGGACTAGCGGGGAGGAAGCCGAGCTCCTACGAGCAGTACTTC. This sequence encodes CASSQGLAGRKPSSYEQYF.

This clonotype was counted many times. The CDR3 DNA follows: TGTGCCAGCAGTGAAGGGAGGGGGATCTACTATGGCTACACCTTC. It is translated as CASSEGRGIYYGYTF. The chain links TRBV6-1 to TRBJ1-2, with TRBD1 as a possible D gene (6 bases). The germline V gene encodes CDR1 MNHNS and CDR2 SASEGT. Trimming shortened V by 1 base and J by 3 bases, and 12 bases separated the two germline ends. The CDR3 has 15 residues.

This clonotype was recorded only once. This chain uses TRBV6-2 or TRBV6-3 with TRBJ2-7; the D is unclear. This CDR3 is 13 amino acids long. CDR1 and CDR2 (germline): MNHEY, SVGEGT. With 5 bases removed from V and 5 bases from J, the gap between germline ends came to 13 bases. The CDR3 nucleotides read TGTGCCAGCAGTCCAATGGGCGCTAACGAGCAGTACTTC. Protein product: CASSPMGANEQYF.

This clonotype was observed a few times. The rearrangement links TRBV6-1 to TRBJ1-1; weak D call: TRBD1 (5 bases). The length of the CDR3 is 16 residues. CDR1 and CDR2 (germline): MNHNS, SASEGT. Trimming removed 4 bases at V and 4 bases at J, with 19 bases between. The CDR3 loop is CASSVTAKPRGTEAFF. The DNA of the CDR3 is TGTGCCAGCAGTGTAACAGCTAAACCTAGGGGCACTGAAGCTTTCTTT.

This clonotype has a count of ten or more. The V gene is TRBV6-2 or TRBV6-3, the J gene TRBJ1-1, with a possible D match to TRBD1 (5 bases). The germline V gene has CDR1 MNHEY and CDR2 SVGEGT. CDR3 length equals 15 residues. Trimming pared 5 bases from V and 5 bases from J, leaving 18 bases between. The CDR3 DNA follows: TGTGCCAGCAGTCCTAAAATCGGGGCGCGAACTGAAGCTTTCTTT. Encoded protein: CASSPKIGARTEAFF.

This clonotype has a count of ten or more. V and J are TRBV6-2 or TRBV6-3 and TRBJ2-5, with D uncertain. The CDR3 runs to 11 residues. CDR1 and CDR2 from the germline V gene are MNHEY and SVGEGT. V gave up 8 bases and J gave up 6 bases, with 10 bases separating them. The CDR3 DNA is TGTGCCAGCTCGGAAATGAAGACCCAGTACTTC. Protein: CASSEMKTQYF.

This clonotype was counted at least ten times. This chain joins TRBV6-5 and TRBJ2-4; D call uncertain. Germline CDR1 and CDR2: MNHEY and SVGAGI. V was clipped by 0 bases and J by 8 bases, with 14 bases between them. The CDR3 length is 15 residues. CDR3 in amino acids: CASSYSGLPSDIQYF. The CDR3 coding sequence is TGTGCCAGCAGTTACTCGGGCCTCCCGAGCGACATTCAGTACTTC.

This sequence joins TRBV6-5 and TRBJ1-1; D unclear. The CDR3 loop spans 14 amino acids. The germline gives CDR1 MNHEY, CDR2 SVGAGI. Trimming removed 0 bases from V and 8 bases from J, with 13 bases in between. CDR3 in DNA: TGTGCCAGCAGTTACTCGAGCGGGGTGGTCGAAGCTTTCTTT. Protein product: CASSYSSGVVEAFF.

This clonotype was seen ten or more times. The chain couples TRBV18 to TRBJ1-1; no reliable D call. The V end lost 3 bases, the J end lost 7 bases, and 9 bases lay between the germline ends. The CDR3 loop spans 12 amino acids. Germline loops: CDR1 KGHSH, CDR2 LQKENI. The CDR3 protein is CASSPDEGEAFF. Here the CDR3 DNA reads TGTGCCAGCTCACCGGACGAGGGTGAAGCTTTCTTT.

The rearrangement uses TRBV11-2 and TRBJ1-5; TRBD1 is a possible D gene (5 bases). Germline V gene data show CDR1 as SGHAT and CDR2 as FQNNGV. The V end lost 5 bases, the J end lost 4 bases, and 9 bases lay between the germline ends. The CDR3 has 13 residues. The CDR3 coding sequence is TGTGCCAGCAGCGGGGGAGATAATCAGCCCCAGCATTTT. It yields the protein CASSGGDNQPQHF.

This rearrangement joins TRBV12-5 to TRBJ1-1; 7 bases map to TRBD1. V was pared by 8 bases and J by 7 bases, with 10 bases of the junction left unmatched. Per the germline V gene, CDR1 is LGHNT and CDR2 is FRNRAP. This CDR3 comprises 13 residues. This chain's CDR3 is CASRLTGNHEAFF. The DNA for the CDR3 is TGTGCTAGTCGCTTGACAGGGAACCATGAAGCTTTCTTT.

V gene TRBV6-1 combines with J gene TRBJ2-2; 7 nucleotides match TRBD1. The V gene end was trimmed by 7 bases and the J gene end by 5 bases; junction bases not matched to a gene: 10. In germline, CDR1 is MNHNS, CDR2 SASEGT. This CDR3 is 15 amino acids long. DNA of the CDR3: TGTGCCAGCAACACACAGGGGACGCTAACCGGGGAGCTGTTTTTT. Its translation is CASNTQGTLTGELFF.